The next 7 T cell receptor beta chains were all read from a single sample in a study of shared clonotypes between healthy human individuals. The naive CD8 fraction comprised CD45RO-negative cells positively selected for CCR7 and excluded terminally differentiated effector memory CD45RA+ cells. The assay was immunoSEQ multiplex PCR, and TCRdb's table has in-frame clones only and misses some. Of some 2 million clones in the sample, approximately 95% were seen once. The sample consisted of naive CD8+ T cells sorted from blood. The receptors here all came from a man between 18 and 29 years old in good health.

This chain joins TRBV11-2 and TRBJ2-3, with D maybe TRBD1 (5 bases). The CDR3 consists of 13 residues. The V and J ends lost 7 bases and 4 bases respectively, with 12 bases between them. CDR1 and CDR2 from the germline V gene are SGHAT and FQNNGV. The CDR3 bases are TGTGCCAGCACCCATTCAGGGCCAGATACGCAGTATTTT. Protein sequence: CASTHSGPDTQYF.

This chain joins TRBV28 and TRBJ2-7; 9 positions agree with TRBD1. Germline V gives CDR1 MDHEN, CDR2 SYDVKM. The CDR3 spans 13 residues. V shed 5 bases and J 2 bases; nucleotides not matched to a gene: 1. CDR3 DNA: TGTGCCAGCAGTGGGACAGGGACCTACGAGCAGTACTTC. Amino acids: CASSGTGTYEQYF. Full variable domain (remainder filled in from reference TRBV28 and TRBJ2-7): DVKVTQSSRYLVKRTGEKVFLECVQDMDHENMFWYRQDPGLGLRLIYFSYDVKMKEKGDIPEGYSVSREKKERFSLILESASTNQTSMYLCASSGTGTYEQYFGPGTRLTVT.

This clone came up once. The J gene is TRBJ2-7, the V gene TRBV2; 8 positions agree with TRBD1. Unmatched junction bases numbered 6, after V lost 1 base and J lost 1 base. This CDR3 contains 16 residues. Per the germline V gene, CDR1 is SNHLY and CDR2 is FYNNEI. This CDR3 is CASSEGTGRNSYEQYF. In DNA, the CDR3 is TGTGCCAGCAGTGAAGGGACAGGGCGTAATTCCTACGAGCAGTACTTC.

The J gene is TRBJ2-7, the V gene TRBV9; weak D call: TRBD2 (6 bases). Trimming removed 3 bases from V and 6 bases from J, with 19 bases in between. In germline, CDR1 is SGDLS, CDR2 YYNGEE. The CDR3 is made up of 15 amino acids. This chain's CDR3 is CASSEWDSMGGEQYF. CDR3 nucleotides: TGTGCCAGCAGCGAGTGGGACTCGATGGGCGGCGAGCAGTACTTC.

The gene calls are TRBV7-9 and TRBJ1-3; D is perhaps TRBD1 (6 bases). Germline-derived CDR1 and CDR2 are SEHNR and FQNEAQ (reference sequence). This CDR3 is built from 16 residues. With 1 base removed from V and 3 bases from J, the gap between germline ends came to 13 bases. CDR3 region: CASSLGRTVDGNTIYF. The CDR3 DNA reads TGTGCCAGCAGCTTAGGAAGGACAGTCGATGGAAACACCATATATTTT.

The chain joins TRBV4-3 to TRBJ1-4; 7 nucleotides align to TRBD1. This CDR3 comprises 15 residues. The germline V gene encodes CDR1 LGHNA and CDR2 YSLEER. The trim removed 3 bases at V and 5 bases at J, leaving 6 bases unmatched. The CDR3 DNA follows: TGCGCCAGCAGCCACCTACGGGACAGCAATGAAAAACTGTTTTTT. This codes for CASSHLRDSNEKLFF.

As regards this clone: Additional DNA sequences in this sample encode the identical CDR3. CDR3 DNA: TGTGCCAGCAGTGAGACAGGGACCTCCTACGAGCAGTACTTC. Its protein product is CASSETGTSYEQYF. This chain joins TRBV6-1 and TRBJ2-7, with 7 bases aligning to TRBD1. V shed 3 bases and J 0 bases; nucleotides not matched to a gene: 2. CDR3 length: 14 amino acids. Germline V gene data show CDR1 as MNHNS and CDR2 as SASEGT.